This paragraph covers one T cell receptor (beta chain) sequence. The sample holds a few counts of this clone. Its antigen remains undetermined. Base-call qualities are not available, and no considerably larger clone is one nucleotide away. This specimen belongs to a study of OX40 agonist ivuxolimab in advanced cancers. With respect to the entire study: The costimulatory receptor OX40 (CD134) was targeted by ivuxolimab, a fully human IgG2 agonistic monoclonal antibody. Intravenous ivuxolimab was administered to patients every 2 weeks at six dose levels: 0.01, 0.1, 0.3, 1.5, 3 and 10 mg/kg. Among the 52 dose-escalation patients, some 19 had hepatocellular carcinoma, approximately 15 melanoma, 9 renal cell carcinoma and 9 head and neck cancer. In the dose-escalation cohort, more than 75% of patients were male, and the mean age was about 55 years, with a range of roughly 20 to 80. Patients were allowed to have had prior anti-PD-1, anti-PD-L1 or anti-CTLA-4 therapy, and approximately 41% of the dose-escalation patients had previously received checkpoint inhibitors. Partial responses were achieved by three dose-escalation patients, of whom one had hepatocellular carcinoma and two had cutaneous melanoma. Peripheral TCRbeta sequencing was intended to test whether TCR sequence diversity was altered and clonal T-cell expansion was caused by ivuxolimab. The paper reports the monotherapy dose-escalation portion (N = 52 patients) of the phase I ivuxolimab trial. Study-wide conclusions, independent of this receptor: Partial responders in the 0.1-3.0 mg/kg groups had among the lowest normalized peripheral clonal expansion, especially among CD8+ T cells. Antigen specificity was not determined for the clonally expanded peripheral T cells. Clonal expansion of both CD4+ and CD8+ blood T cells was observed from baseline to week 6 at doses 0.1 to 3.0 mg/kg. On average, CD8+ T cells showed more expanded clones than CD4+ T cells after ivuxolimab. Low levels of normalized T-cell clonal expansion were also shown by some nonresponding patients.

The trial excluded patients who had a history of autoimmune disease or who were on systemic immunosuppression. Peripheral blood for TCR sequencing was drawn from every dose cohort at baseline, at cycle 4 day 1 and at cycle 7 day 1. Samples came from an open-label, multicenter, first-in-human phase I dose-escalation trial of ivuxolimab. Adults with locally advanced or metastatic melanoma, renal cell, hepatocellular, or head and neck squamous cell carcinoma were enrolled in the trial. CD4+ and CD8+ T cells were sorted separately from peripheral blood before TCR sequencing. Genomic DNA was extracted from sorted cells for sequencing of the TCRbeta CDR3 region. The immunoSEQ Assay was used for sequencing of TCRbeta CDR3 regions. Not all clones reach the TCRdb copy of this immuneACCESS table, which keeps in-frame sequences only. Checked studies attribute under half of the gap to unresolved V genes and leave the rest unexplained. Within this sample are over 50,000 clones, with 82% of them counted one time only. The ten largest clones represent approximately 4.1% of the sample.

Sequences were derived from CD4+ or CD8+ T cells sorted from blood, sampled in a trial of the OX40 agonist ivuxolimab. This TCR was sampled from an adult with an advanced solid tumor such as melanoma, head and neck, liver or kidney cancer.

The nucleotide sequence is TGTGCCAGCAGCTTGCCAAGACAGGGCAATCAGCCCCAGCATTTT. It is translated as CASSLPRQGNQPQHF. This chain is built from TRBV11-3 and TRBJ1-5; possibly the D gene is TRBD1, per 6 matching bases. CDR1 SGHNT and CDR2 YENEEA were looked up in the germline V gene. V and J lose 3 bases and 2 bases, and a span of 11 bases separates them. The CDR3 goes from the cysteine to the phenylalanine over 15 residues. The sequence is cut down to CDR3 DNA, 45 bases in frame from base 1.